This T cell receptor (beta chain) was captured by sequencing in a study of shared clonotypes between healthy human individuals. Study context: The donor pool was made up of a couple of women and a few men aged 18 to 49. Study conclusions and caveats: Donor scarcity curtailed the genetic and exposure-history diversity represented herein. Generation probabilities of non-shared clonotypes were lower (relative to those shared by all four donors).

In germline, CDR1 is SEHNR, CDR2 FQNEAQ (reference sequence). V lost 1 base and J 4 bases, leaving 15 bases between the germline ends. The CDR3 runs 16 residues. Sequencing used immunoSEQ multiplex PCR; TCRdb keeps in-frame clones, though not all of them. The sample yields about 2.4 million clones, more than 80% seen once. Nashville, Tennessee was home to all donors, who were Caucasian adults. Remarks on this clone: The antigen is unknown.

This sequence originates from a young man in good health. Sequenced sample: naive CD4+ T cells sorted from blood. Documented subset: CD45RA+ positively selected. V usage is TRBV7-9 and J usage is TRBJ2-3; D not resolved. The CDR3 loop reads CASSLVELLRPDTQYF. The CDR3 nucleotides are TGTGCCAGCAGCTTAGTGGAACTCCTTCGCCCAGATACGCAGTATTTT. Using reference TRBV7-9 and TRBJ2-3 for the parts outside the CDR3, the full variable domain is DTGVSQNPRHKITKRGQNVTFRCDPISEHNRLYWYRQTLGQGPEFLTYFQNEAQLEKSRLLSDRFSAERPKGSFSTLEIQRTEQGDSAMYLCASSLVELLRPDTQYFGPGTRLTVL.